Shown below are 11 T cell receptor beta chains from a single sample sequenced in a study of blood T cell repertoires in COVID-19. Using immunoSEQ multiplex PCR, the repertoire was profiled, and TCRdb retains in-frame clones only, with some absent. Of about 230,000 clones listed, over 75% are singletons. The sample consisted of peripheral blood. The receptors were sampled from a man aged 45-65 years with COVID-19, enrolled during active disease.

The chain's CDR3 is CASSRGPGLNYEQYF. The DNA of the CDR3 is TGTGCCAGCAGTAGAGGGCCAGGACTCAACTACGAGCAGTACTTC. The chain recombines TRBV6-2 or TRBV6-3 with TRBJ2-7, with TRBD2 as a possible D gene (5 bases). Deletions cut 5 bases from V and 3 bases from J, with 17 bases between. The CDR3 has 15 residues. Germline CDR1 and CDR2: MNHEY and SVGEGT.

This sequence joins TRBV29-1 and TRBJ2-7, with 7 bases identical to TRBD2. V lost 5 bases and J lost 7; bases outside the gene matches: 11. Germline V gene lookup returns CDR1 SQVTM and CDR2 ANQGSEA. The CDR3 runs to 13 residues. CDR3 in amino acids: CSVFWRESGEQYF. CDR3 in DNA: TGCAGCGTTTTTTGGCGGGAGTCAGGAGAGCAGTACTTC.

The V call is TRBV30, the J call TRBJ1-6; D may be TRBD1 (6 bases). Germline CDR1 is GTSNPN and CDR2 is SVGIG (reference sequence). The length of the CDR3 is 15 residues. V was clipped by 0 bases and J by 7 bases, with 13 bases between them. The CDR3 reads CAWSVVTGPNSPLHF. Written as DNA, the CDR3 is TGTGCCTGGAGTGTTGTGACAGGACCGAATTCACCCCTCCACTTT.

V and J are TRBV12-3 or TRBV12-4 and TRBJ1-6; no firm D call. The CDR3 consists of 12 residues. The germline V and J ends were trimmed by 4 bases and 7 bases, with 5 bases remaining between them. Written as DNA, the CDR3 is TGTGCCAGCAGTTCACAAAATTCACCCCTCCACTTT. Its translation is CASSSQNSPLHF.

This chain connects TRBV11-3 to TRBJ1-1; D ambiguous. The germline V and J ends were trimmed by 3 bases and 1 base, with 6 bases remaining between them. The CDR3 is 13 residues long. Germline V lookup: CDR1 SGHNT, CDR2 YENEEA. The CDR3 loop is CASSFSRNTEAFF. The CDR3 nucleotides are TGTGCCAGCAGCTTCTCCAGGAACACTGAAGCTTTCTTT.

The J gene is TRBJ2-7, the V gene TRBV21-1; no check of the table's D call, TRBD1, against the DNA was made. TRBV21-1 is designated a pseudogene. The CDR3 length is 15 residues. The CDR3 DNA is TGTGCCAGCAGCAACCTTGAGACAGGAACCTACGAGCAGTACTTC. Translated, it gives CASSNLETGTYEQYF.

This clone was counted between two and nine times. The rearrangement uses TRBV12-3 or TRBV12-4 and TRBJ2-3; a possible D gene is TRBD2 (5 bases). There are 13 residues in the CDR3. V was shortened by 3 bases and J by 2 bases, with 6 bases between the two germline ends. This CDR3 is CASSFGLTDTQYF. The CDR3 nucleotides are TGTGCCAGCAGTTTTGGACTCACAGATACGCAGTATTTT.

The chain links TRBV27 to TRBJ2-3; the match to TRBD2 covers 12 bases. V dropped 5 bases and J dropped 5; count of bases not matched to a gene: 11. The CDR3 has 17 residues. In germline, CDR1 is MNHEY, CDR2 SMNVEV (reference sequence). The CDR3 bases are TGTGCCAGCAGTCTCCTGCAGACTAGCGGGGGCGGAGATACGCAGTATTTT. Its translation is CASSLLQTSGGGDTQYF.

V is TRBV27 and J is TRBJ2-3; unclear D gene. The V gene's germline CDR1 is MNHEY and CDR2 SMNVEV (reference sequence). The CDR3 totals 13 residues. V was cut by 5 bases and J by 0 bases, with 6 bases left in between. The CDR3, as DNA: TGTGCCAGCAGTCCCTTTAGCACAGATACGCAGTATTTT. Translating gives CASSPFSTDTQYF.

V usage is TRBV7-2 and J usage is TRBJ2-7; 10 nucleotides align to TRBD2. The junction had 7 bases not matched to a gene; V was cut back by 1 base and J by 7 bases. CDR3 length: 15 amino acids. Germline CDR1 reads SGHTA; CDR2 reads FQGNSA. This CDR3 is CASSLERTSGREQYF. As DNA, the CDR3 is TGTGCCAGCAGCTTAGAGAGGACTAGCGGTAGGGAGCAGTACTTC.

The CDR3 DNA follows: TGTGCCAGCAGCCCCACTAGCGGGAGTTACGAGCAGTACTTC. Its protein is CASSPTSGSYEQYF. The chain is built from TRBV27 and TRBJ2-7; 11 bases agree with TRBD2. Germline V gene lookup returns CDR1 MNHEY and CDR2 SMNVEV (reference sequence). The ends lost 6 bases at V and 4 bases at J; junction bases unmatched: 5. The CDR3 is 14 amino acids.